A single sample gave rise to the 26 T cell receptor beta chains below, sequenced in a study of blood T cell repertoires in COVID-19. Profiled with immunoSEQ multiplex PCR; TCRdb holds only in-frame clones, not every one. The sample carries fewer than 350,000 clones, around 89% recorded once. Sequencing was carried out using PBMCs or T cells enriched from blood (not recorded which). These receptors were taken from a woman younger than 35 with acute COVID-19.

The chain uses TRBV6-6 and TRBJ2-7; D is uncertain. From germline, CDR1 is MNHNY and CDR2 SVGAGI (reference sequence). V dropped 6 bases and J dropped 5 bases, with 11 bases sitting between them. There are 12 residues in the CDR3. CDR3: CASSRNNDEQYF. The CDR3 bases are TGTGCCAGCAGCCGAAACAATGACGAGCAGTACTTC.

V and J are TRBV27 and TRBJ2-1; TRBD2 matches 12 bases. The CDR3 is made up of 15 amino acids. Germline CDR1 MNHEY, CDR2 SMNVEV (reference sequence). V shed 4 bases and J 7 bases; nucleotides not matched to a gene: 5. The CDR3 DNA sequence: TGTGCCAGCAGTTCCGGGACTAGCGGGTCTAATGAGCAGTTCTTC. As protein: CASSSGTSGSNEQFF.

V gene TRBV19 combines with J gene TRBJ2-5; 8 nucleotides agree with TRBD1. With V trimmed by 5 bases and J by 2 bases, 10 bases remained unmatched. The germline gives CDR1 LNHDA, CDR2 SQIVND (reference sequence). The CDR3 is made up of 16 amino acids. CDR3 in amino acids: CASSERQGSPQETQYF. The CDR3 nucleotides are TGTGCCAGTAGTGAAAGACAGGGGAGTCCACAAGAGACCCAGTACTTC.

The chain links TRBV6-5 to TRBJ2-7; 12 nucleotides line up with TRBD2. Germline lookup yields CDR1 MNHEY and CDR2 SVGAGI. V lost 6 bases, J lost 2 bases, and 2 bases stayed unmatched. The CDR3 totals 14 residues. The CDR3 DNA reads as TGTGCCAGCAGGACTAGCGGGGGAACCTACGAGCAGTACTTC. This sequence encodes CASRTSGGTYEQYF.

The chain recombines TRBV11-2 with TRBJ1-6, with D uncertain. Trimming cost V 5 bases and J 7 bases, with 12 bases left between them. CDR1 is SGHAT and CDR2 is FQNNGV in the germline V gene. CDR3 length: 14 amino acids. In DNA form, the CDR3 reads TGTGCCAGCAGCGAGCGGGAAAGGAATTCACCCCTCCACTTT. This sequence encodes CASSERERNSPLHF.

V is TRBV30 and J is TRBJ1-6; D not resolved. The germline V gene encodes CDR1 GTSNPN and CDR2 SVGIG (reference sequence). There are 18 residues in the CDR3. Trimming left V 0 bases short and J 0 bases short, with 15 bases between. CDR3 protein: CAWSVLSAVPSYNSPLHF. As DNA, the CDR3 is TGTGCCTGGAGTGTTCTTTCAGCGGTTCCCTCCTATAATTCACCCCTCCACTTT.

The chain carries TRBV11-1 and TRBJ1-5; unclear D gene. CDR1 and CDR2 from the germline V gene are SGHAT and FQDESV (reference sequence). This CDR3 has 15 residues. Trimming removed 1 base from V and 0 bases from J, with 7 bases in between. The CDR3 sequence: CASSLGADSNQPQHF. CDR3 sequence (DNA): TGTGCCAGCAGCTTAGGGGCAGATAGCAATCAGCCCCAGCATTTT.

The chain is built from TRBV3-1 (or the pseudogene TRBV3-2) and TRBJ1-2; the D gene is possibly TRBD1 (5 bases). Trimming removed 1 base from V and 3 bases from J, with 15 bases in between. The CDR3 runs 16 residues. Germline CDR1 is LGHDT and CDR2 is YNNKEL (reference sequence). The CDR3 region has the DNA TGTGCCAGCAGCCAAGTGTCGGCAGGGCCCTACTATGGCTACACCTTC. This codes for CASSQVSAGPYYGYTF.

V gene TRBV4-2 combines with J gene TRBJ2-1, with 8 bases that match TRBD1. Losses at the gene ends were 4 bases for V and 2 bases for J; bases not matched to a gene: 4. Germline values: CDR1 LGHNA, CDR2 YNFKEQ. The CDR3 covers 15 residues. The CDR3 DNA sequence: TGTGCCAGCAGCCCCGGACAGGGTCCCTACAATGAGCAGTTCTTC. It specifies CASSPGQGPYNEQFF.

The chain carries TRBV12-3 or TRBV12-4 and TRBJ1-2, with a possible D match to TRBD1 (5 bases). The CDR3 has 12 amino acids. Trimming left V 3 bases short and J 8 bases short, with 10 bases between. The CDR3 nucleotides read TGTGCCAGCAGTTTGGGGCTTGGGGGCTACACCTTC. It translates to CASSLGLGGYTF.

The chain has TRBV18 and TRBJ1-5, with D unresolved. This CDR3 comprises 14 residues. The germline V gene has CDR1 KGHSH and CDR2 LQKENI. Deletions cut 6 bases from V and 2 bases from J, with 11 bases between. CDR3 sequence: CASSRSQGNQPQHF. CDR3 bases: TGTGCCAGCTCCCGGTCTCAGGGCAATCAGCCCCAGCATTTT.

The chain employs TRBV19 and TRBJ2-6; no definite D call. Trimming pared 7 bases from V and 0 bases from J, leaving 13 bases between. CDR1 is LNHDA and CDR2 is SQIVND in the germline V gene (reference sequence). The CDR3 totals 16 residues. The CDR3 DNA is TGTGCCAGTATGCGGCCATACGCCTCTGGGGCCAACGTCCTGACTTTC. Translation gives CASMRPYASGANVLTF.

The chain employs TRBV9 and TRBJ2-1; 7 bases agree with TRBD2. This CDR3 region has 19 residues. The germline CDR1 and CDR2 sequences are SGDLS and YYNGEE. V lost 3 bases, J lost 0 bases, and 15 bases stayed unmatched. The CDR3, as DNA: TGTGCCAGCAGCGCCAGAAAGGTTGAAGGGACTATCTCCTACAATGAGCAGTTCTTC. Amino acid sequence: CASSARKVEGTISYNEQFF.

The chain combines TRBV4-1 with TRBJ2-7; TRBD2 matches at 9 bases. The CDR3 is 20 residues long. Trimming cost V 1 base and J 3 bases; bases outside gene matches: 19. Germline CDR1 MGHRA, CDR2 YSYEKL. The CDR3 DNA sequence: TGCGCCAGCAGCCAAGTTCGTCAGGGGGTCCCAGCGGGAGGAGGCTACGAGCAGTACTTC. It translates to CASSQVRQGVPAGGGYEQYF.

The J gene is TRBJ1-5, the V gene TRBV5-1; no clear D. The CDR3 has 15 residues. Germline CDR1 reads SGHRS; CDR2 reads YFSETQ. V was cut by 1 base and J by 0 bases, with 8 bases left in between. The CDR3, as DNA: TGCGCCAGCAGCTTGCGAGGTGATAGCAATCAGCCCCAGCATTTT. It codes for CASSLRGDSNQPQHF. The full variable domain, in which reference TRBV5-1 and TRBJ1-5 provide the parts outside the CDR3, is KAGVTQTPRYLIKTRGQQVTLSCSPISGHRSVSWYQQTPGQGLQFLFEYFSETQRNKGNFPGRFSGRQFSNSRSEMNVSTLELGDSALYLCASSLRGDSNQPQHFGDGTRLSIL.

The chain combines TRBV2 with TRBJ1-2; D may be TRBD1 (5 bases). Trimming took off 7 bases at V and 6 bases at J, with 36 bases between the two ends. CDR3 length: 20 amino acids. Germline assignment: CDR1 SNHLY and CDR2 FYNNEI. In DNA form, the CDR3 reads TGTGCCAGCAAGAGACGAAGCGAATGGCAGGGCCCTGAAGAGAGGCATGGCTACACCTTC. This encodes CASKRRSEWQGPEERHGYTF.

This chain uses TRBV28 with TRBJ2-5; unclear D gene. The V gene lost 6 bases and the J gene lost 2 bases, with 7 bases spanning the gap. CDR1 is MDHEN, CDR2 SYDVKM, per germline. This CDR3 has 12 residues. In nucleotides, the CDR3 is TGTGCCAGCAGGACAATGCAAGAGACCCAGTACTTC. Protein: CASRTMQETQYF.

V and J are TRBV5-5 and TRBJ2-1; TRBD2 is a possible D gene (6 bases). CDR3 length equals 14 residues. CDR1 is SGHKS and CDR2 is YYEKEE in the germline V gene (reference sequence). V lost 3 bases to trimming and J lost 3 bases, with 10 bases between them. The CDR3 protein is CASSSGLFYNEQFF. The CDR3 DNA sequence: TGTGCCAGCAGCTCGGGACTTTTCTACAATGAGCAGTTCTTC.

The chain couples TRBV7-2 to TRBJ2-4; 9 bases line up with TRBD1. Germline V gene sequence: CDR1 SGHTA, CDR2 FQGNSA. The CDR3 loop spans 17 amino acids. The V and J ends lost 3 bases and 0 bases, in that order; junction bases with no gene match: 6. As DNA, the CDR3 is TGTGCCAGCAGCTTGGGACAGGGAGGCGTAGCCAAAAACATTCAGTACTTC. Protein: CASSLGQGGVAKNIQYF.

The CDR3 is CASSKLAGGYEQYF. CDR3 bases: TGTGCCAGCAGCAAACTAGCGGGAGGTTACGAGCAGTACTTC. The chain carries TRBV5-5 and TRBJ2-7; 12 nucleotides match TRBD2. Germline CDR1 is SGHKS and CDR2 is YYEKEE (reference sequence). The CDR3 covers 14 residues. V trimming: 4 bases; J trimming: 4 bases; junction bases outside the gene matches: 3.

This chain links TRBV6-5 with TRBJ2-7, with 8 bases fitting TRBD2. The CDR3 covers 14 residues. The ends lost 3 bases at V and 2 bases at J; junction bases unmatched: 3. CDR1 is MNHEY, CDR2 SVGAGI, per germline. The CDR3 DNA sequence: TGTGCCAGCAGTTATCGGGAGGGCCCCTACGAGCAGTACTTC. Amino acids: CASSYREGPYEQYF.

CDR3 DNA: TGTGCCAGCAGCTTGGTATGGGGGCAAGACAATGAGCAGTTCTTC. Protein product: CASSLVWGQDNEQFF. This sequence joins TRBV5-4 and TRBJ2-1, with a possible D match to TRBD1 (6 bases). Germline assignment: CDR1 SGHNT and CDR2 YYREEE (reference sequence). V lost 0 bases and J lost 5, with 12 bases in between. The length of the CDR3 is 15 residues.

The CDR3 DNA is TGTGCCAGCAGCTATATCCCCGCGGAAGAGACCCAGTACTTC. Protein product: CASSYIPAEETQYF. The chain links TRBV7-6 to TRBJ2-5; no firm D call. The CDR3 spans 14 residues. V lost 4 bases and J 3 bases, leaving 12 bases between the germline ends. Per germline, CDR1 SGHVS and CDR2 FNYEAQ.

The chain employs TRBV19 and TRBJ1-5, with D uncertain. V was cut by 3 bases and J by 7 bases, with 16 bases left in between. The CDR3 is 15 amino acids. Germline-derived CDR1 and CDR2 are LNHDA and SQIVND (reference sequence). The CDR3 is CASSIIRGLEQPQHF. CDR3 sequence (DNA): TGTGCCAGTAGTATTATACGCGGTCTTGAGCAGCCCCAGCATTTT. The full variable domain, in which reference TRBV19 and TRBJ1-5 provide the parts outside the CDR3, is DGGITQSPKYLFRKEGQNVTLSCEQNLNHDAMYWYRQDPGQGLRLIYYSQIVNDFQKGDIAEGYSVSREKKESFPLTVTSAQKNPTAFYLCASSIIRGLEQPQHFGDGTRLSIL.

The chain has TRBV27 and TRBJ2-1; 8 bases are shared with TRBD2. With 1 base clipped from V and 8 bases from J, the junction kept 10 bases outside the gene matches. Germline CDR1 reads MNHEY; CDR2 reads SMNVEV (reference sequence). This CDR3 region has 16 residues. CDR3 residues: CASSLFGSGIPDEQFF. The CDR3 coding sequence is TGTGCCAGCAGTTTATTTGGTAGCGGGATCCCGGATGAGCAGTTCTTC.

This chain links TRBV20-1 with TRBJ2-5, with TRBD1 as a possible D gene (6 bases). This CDR3 comprises 11 residues. Per germline, CDR1 DFQATT and CDR2 SNEGSKA (reference sequence). V was clipped by 4 bases and J by 7 bases, with 10 bases between them. The CDR3 DNA reads as TGCAGTGCTAACAGGGTTGGGACCCAGTACTTC. Its protein product is CSANRVGTQYF.